These 16 T cell receptor beta chains were all obtained from the same sample, sequenced in a study of blood T cell repertoires in COVID-19 (dated by TCRdb to about 2020). Library preparation was by the immunoSEQ multiplex PCR assay. This is the immuneACCESS table as TCRdb keeps it, with only in-frame sequences that have V and J called. A part of the clones is gone; compared with another copy, unresolved V genes explain less than half, and the rest is unexplained. The sample has roughly 220,000 clones on record, around 84% of them singletons. Over 2.5% of the sample belongs to the ten largest clones. Specimen: peripheral blood. Receptor source: a man over 45 who had recovered from COVID-19.

The chain joins TRBV27 to TRBJ2-1; D possibly corresponds to TRBD1 (5 bases). V lost 4 bases and J 7 bases, leaving 8 bases between the germline ends. This CDR3 has 12 residues. Germline CDR1 and CDR2: MNHEY and SMNVEV (reference sequence). The CDR3 reads CASSSQGNEQFF. In DNA form, the CDR3 reads TGTGCCAGCAGTTCTCAGGGAAATGAGCAGTTCTTC.

The rearrangement joins TRBV18 to TRBJ2-2; TRBD1 agrees at 7 bases. V lost 8 bases to trimming and J lost 3 bases; unmatched junction nucleotides: 6. This CDR3 has 14 amino acids. The germline gives CDR1 KGHSH, CDR2 LQKENI. Here the CDR3 DNA reads TGTGCCAGCCACCTTACAGGGGACACCGGGGAGCTGTTTTTT. Translating it yields CASHLTGDTGELFF.

The chain links TRBV18 to TRBJ1-1; 9 positions match TRBD1. The CDR3 has 15 residues. Germline V gene data show CDR1 as KGHSH and CDR2 as LQKENI. J lost 4 bases, V lost 3 bases, and 6 bases had no gene match. Written as DNA, the CDR3 is TGTGCCAGCTCACCCCGACAGGGGGACGTCACTGAAGCTTTCTTT. Its protein is CASSPRQGDVTEAFF.

This chain connects TRBV3-1 (or the pseudogene TRBV3-2) to TRBJ2-3; TRBD2 matches 13 bases. The CDR3 extends over 20 amino acids. CDR1 and CDR2 from the germline V gene are LGHDT and YNNKEL (reference sequence). With V trimmed by 0 bases and J by 3 bases, 12 bases remained unmatched. For the CDR3, the DNA is TGTGCCAGCAGCCAAGATCTCTTCGGACTAGCGGGAGTAGGTACAGATACGCAGTATTTT. This gives the protein CASSQDLFGLAGVGTDTQYF.

The rearrangement joins TRBV5-6 to TRBJ2-3; 14 bases map to TRBD2. Losses at the gene ends were 4 bases for V and 5 bases for J; bases not matched to a gene: 9. Germline V lookup: CDR1 SGHDT, CDR2 YYEEEE. The CDR3 consists of 17 residues. CDR3 region: CASSMRLAGGPLDTQYF. CDR3 sequence (DNA): TGTGCCAGCAGCATGCGACTAGCGGGAGGGCCATTAGATACGCAGTATTTT.

The rearrangement uses TRBV2 and TRBJ2-5; 9 bases agree with TRBD2. With V trimmed by 11 bases and J by 5 bases, 6 bases remained unmatched. Germline-derived CDR1 and CDR2 are SNHLY and FYNNEI. CDR3 length: 12 residues. The CDR3 bases are TGTGCCCGCGCGGGAGGGGGCGAGACCCAGTACTTC. Protein product: CARAGGGETQYF.

The chain combines TRBV11-2 with TRBJ2-7, with TRBD1 identical over 10 bases. V lost 7 bases and J lost 6; bases outside the gene matches: 9. From germline, CDR1 is SGHAT and CDR2 FQNNGV. This CDR3 contains 14 residues. The CDR3 DNA is TGTGCCAGCACCCGGGACAGGGGTTTGGGCGAGCAGTACTTC. Its translation is CASTRDRGLGEQYF.

The chain is built from TRBV6-1 and TRBJ1-2, with 8 nucleotides matching TRBD1. Looked up from germline, CDR1 is MNHNS and CDR2 is SASEGT. The V and J ends lost 5 bases and 0 bases, in that order; junction bases with no gene match: 5. The CDR3 has 15 residues. DNA of the CDR3: TGTGCCAGCAGTTCCCCACAGGGGGCTAACTATGGCTACACCTTC. Residues: CASSSPQGANYGYTF.

The gene calls are TRBV15 and TRBJ1-3, with a possible D match to TRBD1 (5 bases). With 5 bases removed from V and 0 bases from J, the gap between germline ends came to 11 bases. The V gene's germline CDR1 is LNHNV and CDR2 YYDKDF (reference sequence). The CDR3 is 15 amino acids. The CDR3 DNA reads as TGTGCCACCAGCCTAGGGACTTTCTCTGGAAACACCATATATTTT. It is translated as CATSLGTFSGNTIYF.

This chain joins TRBV27 and TRBJ2-2; a weak D match, TRBD2 (6 bases). Germline V gene data show CDR1 as MNHEY and CDR2 as SMNVEV (reference sequence). The CDR3 spans 14 residues. The germline V and J ends were trimmed by 9 bases and 1 base, with 12 bases remaining between them. The CDR3 DNA reads as TGTGCCAGTAGTGGACTATTGAACACCGGGGAGCTGTTTTTT. Its protein is CASSGLLNTGELFF.

J is TRBJ2-1 and V is TRBV6-5; 7 bases align to TRBD1. With 5 bases clipped from V and 0 bases from J, the junction kept 1 base outside the gene matches. The germline CDR1 and CDR2 sequences are MNHEY and SVGAGI. The CDR3 sequence is 14 residues long. The CDR3 sequence is CASSRQGSYNEQFF. The CDR3 DNA reads TGTGCCAGCAGTCGACAGGGCTCCTACAATGAGCAGTTCTTC.

The chain carries TRBV6-6 and TRBJ2-1; 11 bases agree with TRBD2. V lost 5 bases, J lost 8 bases, and 11 bases stayed unmatched. CDR3 length: 16 residues. Germline values: CDR1 MNHNY, CDR2 SVGAGI (reference sequence). The CDR3 loop is CASSPTLAGVLHEQFF. DNA for the CDR3: TGTGCCAGCAGTCCCACACTAGCGGGAGTTCTTCATGAGCAGTTCTTC.

The chain carries TRBV6-2 or TRBV6-3 and TRBJ1-5; D remains ambiguous. From germline, CDR1 is MNHEY and CDR2 SVGEGT. This CDR3 region has 18 residues. Trimming took 0 bases from V and 0 from J, leaving 15 bases between them. CDR3 nucleotides: TGTGCCAGCAGTTACTCGATCTACAGTCAATATAGCAATCAGCCCCAGCATTTT. Translation: CASSYSIYSQYSNQPQHF.

This rearrangement joins TRBV5-1 to TRBJ2-3; 10 bases map to TRBD2. The junction had 6 bases not matched to a gene; V was cut back by 0 bases and J by 8 bases. CDR3 size: 15 residues. In germline, CDR1 is SGHRS, CDR2 YFSETQ. CDR3 loop: CASSLAGTSDGTQYF. DNA for the CDR3: TGCGCCAGCAGCTTGGCCGGGACTAGCGATGGTACGCAGTATTTT. Together with reference TRBV5-1 and TRBJ2-3, the CDR3 gives the full variable domain: KAGVTQTPRYLIKTRGQQVTLSCSPISGHRSVSWYQQTPGQGLQFLFEYFSETQRNKGNFPGRFSGRQFSNSRSEMNVSTLELGDSALYLCASSLAGTSDGTQYFGPGTRLTVL.

CDR3 coding DNA: TGTGCCAGCAGCCTAGGACTAGACACGAGCTCCTACGAGCAGTACTTC. Protein sequence: CASSLGLDTSSYEQYF. This sequence joins TRBV3-1 (or the pseudogene TRBV3-2) and TRBJ2-7, with 7 bases identical to TRBD2. The CDR3 covers 16 residues. Trimming at V came to 4 bases and at J to 0 bases, leaving 9 bases not matched to a gene. CDR1 is LGHDT, CDR2 YNNKEL, per germline (reference sequence).

The rearrangement links TRBV6-2 or TRBV6-3 to TRBJ1-4, with 7 bases identical to TRBD1. V dropped 2 bases and J dropped 5; count of bases not matched to a gene: 5. Germline CDR1 is MNHEY and CDR2 is SVGEGT. The CDR3 runs 15 residues. CDR3 residues: CASSYLGTANEKLFF. In DNA form, the CDR3 reads TGTGCCAGCAGTTACCTTGGGACAGCGAATGAAAAACTGTTTTTT.